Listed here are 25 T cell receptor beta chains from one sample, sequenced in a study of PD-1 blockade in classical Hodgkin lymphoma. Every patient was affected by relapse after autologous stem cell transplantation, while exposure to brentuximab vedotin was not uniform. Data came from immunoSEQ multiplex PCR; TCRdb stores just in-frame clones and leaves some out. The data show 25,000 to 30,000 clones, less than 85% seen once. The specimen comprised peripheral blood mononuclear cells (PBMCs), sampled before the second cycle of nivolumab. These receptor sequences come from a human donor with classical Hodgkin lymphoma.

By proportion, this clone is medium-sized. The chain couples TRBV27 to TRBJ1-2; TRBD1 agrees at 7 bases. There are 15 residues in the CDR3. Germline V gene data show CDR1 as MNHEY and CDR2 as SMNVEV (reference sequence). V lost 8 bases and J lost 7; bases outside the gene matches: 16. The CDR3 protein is CASAPGQWETGGYTF. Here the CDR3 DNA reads TGTGCCAGCGCCCCGGGACAGTGGGAGACGGGTGGCTACACCTTC.

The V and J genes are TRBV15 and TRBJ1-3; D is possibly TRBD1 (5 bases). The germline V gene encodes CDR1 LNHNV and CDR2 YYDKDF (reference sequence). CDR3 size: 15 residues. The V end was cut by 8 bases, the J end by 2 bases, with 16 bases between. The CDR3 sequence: CATGRGSAAGNTIYF. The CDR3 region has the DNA TGTGCCACCGGGAGGGGCTCAGCGGCTGGAAACACCATATATTTT. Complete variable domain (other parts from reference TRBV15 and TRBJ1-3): DAMVIQNPRYQVTQFGKPVTLSCSQTLNHNVMYWYQQKSSQAPKLLFHYYDKDFNNEADTPDNFQSRRPNTSFCFLDIRSPGLGDTAMYLCATGRGSAAGNTIYFGEGSWLTVV.

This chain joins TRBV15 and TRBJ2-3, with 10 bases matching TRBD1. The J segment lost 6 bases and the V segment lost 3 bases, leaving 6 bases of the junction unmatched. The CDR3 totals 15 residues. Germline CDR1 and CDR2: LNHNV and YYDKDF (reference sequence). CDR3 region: CATSRWTGGLDTQYF. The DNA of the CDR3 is TGTGCCACCAGCAGGTGGACAGGGGGGCTCGATACGCAGTATTTT.

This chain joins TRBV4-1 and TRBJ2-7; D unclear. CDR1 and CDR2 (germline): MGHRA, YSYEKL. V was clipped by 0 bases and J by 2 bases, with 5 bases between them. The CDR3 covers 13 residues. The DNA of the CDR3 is TGCGCCAGCAGCCAAGATACCGCCTACGAGCAGTACTTC. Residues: CASSQDTAYEQYF.

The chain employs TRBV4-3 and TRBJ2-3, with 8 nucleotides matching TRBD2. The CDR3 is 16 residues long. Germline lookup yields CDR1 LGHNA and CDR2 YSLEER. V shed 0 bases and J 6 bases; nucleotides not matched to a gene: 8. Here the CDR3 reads CASSQDLGGALDTQYF. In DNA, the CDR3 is TGCGCCAGCAGCCAAGATCTCGGGGGGGCGTTGGATACGCAGTATTTT.

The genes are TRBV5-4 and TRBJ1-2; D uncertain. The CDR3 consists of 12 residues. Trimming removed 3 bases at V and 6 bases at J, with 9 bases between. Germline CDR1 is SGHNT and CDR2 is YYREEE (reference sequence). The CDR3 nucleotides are TGTGCCAGCAGCTCGGGCCTCCATGGCTACACCTTC. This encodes CASSSGLHGYTF.

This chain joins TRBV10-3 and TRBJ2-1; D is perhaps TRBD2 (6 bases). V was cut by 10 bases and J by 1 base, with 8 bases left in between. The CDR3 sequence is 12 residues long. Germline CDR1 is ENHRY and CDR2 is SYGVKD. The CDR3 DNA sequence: TGTGCCAACGGACTATCCTACAATGAGCAGTTCTTC. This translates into CANGLSYNEQFF.

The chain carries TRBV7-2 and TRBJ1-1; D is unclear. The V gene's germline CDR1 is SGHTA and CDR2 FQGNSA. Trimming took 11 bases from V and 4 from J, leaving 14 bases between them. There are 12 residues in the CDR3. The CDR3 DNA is TGTGCCTACCTTCTGGGGTGCACTGAAGCTTTCTTT. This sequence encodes CAYLLGCTEAFF.

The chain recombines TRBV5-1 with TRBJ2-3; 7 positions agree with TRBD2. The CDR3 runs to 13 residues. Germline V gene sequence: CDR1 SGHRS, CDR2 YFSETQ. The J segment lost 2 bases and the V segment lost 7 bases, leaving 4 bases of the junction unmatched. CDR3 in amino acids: CASWEGSTDTQYF. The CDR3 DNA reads TGCGCCAGCTGGGAGGGGTCCACAGATACGCAGTATTTT.

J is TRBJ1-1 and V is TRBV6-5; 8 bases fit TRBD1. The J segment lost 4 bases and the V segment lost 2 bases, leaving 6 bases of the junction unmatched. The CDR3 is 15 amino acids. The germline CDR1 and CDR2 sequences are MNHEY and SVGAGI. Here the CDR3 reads CASSYIGQGVTEAFF. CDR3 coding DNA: TGTGCCAGCAGTTACATAGGACAGGGCGTCACTGAAGCTTTCTTT.

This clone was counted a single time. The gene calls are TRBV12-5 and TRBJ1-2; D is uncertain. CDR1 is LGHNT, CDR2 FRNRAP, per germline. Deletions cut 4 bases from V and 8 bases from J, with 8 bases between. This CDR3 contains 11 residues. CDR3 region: CASGSPPGYTF. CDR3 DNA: TGTGCTAGTGGTTCCCCCCCGGGCTACACCTTC.

The CDR3 region is CATSRWGGNTIYF. The CDR3, as DNA: TGTGCCACCAGCAGATGGGGGGGAAACACCATATATTTT. The chain is built from TRBV15 and TRBJ1-3; the D gene is possibly TRBD1 (5 bases). Germline V gene data show CDR1 as LNHNV and CDR2 as YYDKDF (reference sequence). This CDR3 spans 13 amino acids. V was clipped by 2 bases and J by 4 bases, with 6 bases between them.

Here the CDR3 DNA reads TGTGCCACCAGCAGAGACCGCGGGGTGAACTATGGCTACACCTTC. This gives the protein CATSRDRGVNYGYTF. The V and J genes are TRBV15 and TRBJ1-2; D gene unclear. This CDR3 has 15 amino acids. V gave up 0 bases and J gave up 2 bases, with 10 bases separating them. Germline V gene data show CDR1 as LNHNV and CDR2 as YYDKDF (reference sequence).

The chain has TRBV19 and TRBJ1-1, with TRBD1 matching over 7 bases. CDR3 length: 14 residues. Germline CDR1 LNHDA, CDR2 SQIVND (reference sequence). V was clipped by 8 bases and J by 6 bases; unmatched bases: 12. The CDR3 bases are TGTGCCAGTTCAATAGGAGGGGGCATCGCTGAAGCTTTCTTT. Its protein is CASSIGGGIAEAFF.

The CDR3 loop is CASSGKRTEPSSYEQYF. CDR3 DNA: TGTGCCAGCAGTGGCAAAAGGACCGAACCTTCATCCTACGAGCAGTACTTC. The chain recombines TRBV25-1 with TRBJ2-7; D not resolved. Germline V gene lookup returns CDR1 MGHDK and CDR2 SYGVNS. Trimming removed 4 bases at V and 1 base at J, with 20 bases between. The CDR3 sequence is 17 residues long.

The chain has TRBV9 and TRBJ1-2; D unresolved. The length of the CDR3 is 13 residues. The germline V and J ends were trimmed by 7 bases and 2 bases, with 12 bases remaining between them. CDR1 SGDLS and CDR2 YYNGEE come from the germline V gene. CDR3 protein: CASLGPLNYGYTF. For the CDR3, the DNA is TGTGCCAGCCTCGGGCCGCTAAACTATGGCTACACCTTC.

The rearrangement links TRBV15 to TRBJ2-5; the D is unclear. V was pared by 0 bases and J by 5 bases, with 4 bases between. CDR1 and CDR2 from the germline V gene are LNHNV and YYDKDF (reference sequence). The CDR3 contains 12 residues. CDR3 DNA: TGTGCCACCAGCAGAGATCGCGAGACCCAGTACTTC. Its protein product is CATSRDRETQYF.

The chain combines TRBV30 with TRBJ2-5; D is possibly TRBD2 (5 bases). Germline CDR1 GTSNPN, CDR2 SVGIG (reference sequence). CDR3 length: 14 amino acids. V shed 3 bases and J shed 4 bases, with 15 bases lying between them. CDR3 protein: CAWSIGQGRETQYF. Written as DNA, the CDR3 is TGTGCCTGGAGCATAGGGCAAGGGAGAGAGACCCAGTACTTC. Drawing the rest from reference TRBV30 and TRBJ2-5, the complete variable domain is SQTIHQWPATLVQPVGSPLSLECTVEGTSNPNLYWYRQAAGRGLQLLFYSVGIGQISSEVPQNLSASRPQDRQFILSSKKLLLSDSGFYLCAWSIGQGRETQYFGPGTRLLVL.

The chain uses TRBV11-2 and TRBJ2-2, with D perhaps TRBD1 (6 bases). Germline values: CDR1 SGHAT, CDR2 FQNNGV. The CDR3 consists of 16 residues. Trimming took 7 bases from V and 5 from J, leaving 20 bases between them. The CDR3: CASMLTYQGRTGELFF. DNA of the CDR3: TGTGCCAGCATGCTTACTTACCAGGGGCGGACCGGGGAGCTGTTTTTT. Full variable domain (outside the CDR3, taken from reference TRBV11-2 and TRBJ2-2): EAGVAQSPRYKIIEKRQSVAFWCNPISGHATLYWYQQILGQGPKLLIQFQNNGVVDDSQLPKDRFSAERLKGVDSTLKIQPAKLEDSAVYLCASMLTYQGRTGELFFGEGSRLTVL.

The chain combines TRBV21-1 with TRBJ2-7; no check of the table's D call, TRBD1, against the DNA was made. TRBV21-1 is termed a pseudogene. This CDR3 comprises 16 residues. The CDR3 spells CASSKLPGQVSYEQYV. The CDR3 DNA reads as TGTGCCAGCAGCAAACTTCCGGGACAGGTATCCTACGAGCAGTACGTC.

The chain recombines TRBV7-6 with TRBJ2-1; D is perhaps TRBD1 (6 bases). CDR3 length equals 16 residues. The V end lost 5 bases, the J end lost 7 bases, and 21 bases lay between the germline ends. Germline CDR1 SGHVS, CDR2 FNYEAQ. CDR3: CASSPQDSGGRNEQFF. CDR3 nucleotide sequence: TGTGCCAGCAGCCCCCAGGACAGTGGGGGTAGGAATGAGCAGTTCTTC.

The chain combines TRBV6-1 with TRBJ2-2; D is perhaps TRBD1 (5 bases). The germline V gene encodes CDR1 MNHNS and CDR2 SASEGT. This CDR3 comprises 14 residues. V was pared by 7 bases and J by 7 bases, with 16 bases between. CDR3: CASTPSQGIGELFF. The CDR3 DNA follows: TGTGCCAGCACTCCTTCCCAGGGAATCGGGGAGCTGTTTTTT.

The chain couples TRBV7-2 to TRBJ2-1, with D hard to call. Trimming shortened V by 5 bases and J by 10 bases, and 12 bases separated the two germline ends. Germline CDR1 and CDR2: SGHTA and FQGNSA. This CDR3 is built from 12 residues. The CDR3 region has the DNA TGTGCCAGCAGCCTTGGGGAAACGGAGCAGTTCTTC. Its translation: CASSLGETEQFF.

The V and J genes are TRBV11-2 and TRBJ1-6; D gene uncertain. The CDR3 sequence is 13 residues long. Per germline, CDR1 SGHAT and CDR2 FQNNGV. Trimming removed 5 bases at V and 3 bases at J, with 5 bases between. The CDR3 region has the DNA TGTGCCAGCAGCCCGGGCTATAATTCACCCCTCCACTTT. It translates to CASSPGYNSPLHF.

Written as DNA, the CDR3 is TGTGCCAGCAGTTACTCGAACGGGGCTGGTGGCTACACCTTC. Translation: CASSYSNGAGGYTF. This rearrangement joins TRBV6-5 to TRBJ1-2, with TRBD1 as a possible D gene (5 bases). Trimming left V 0 bases short and J 7 bases short, with 12 bases between. The CDR3 covers 14 residues. Germline CDR1 is MNHEY and CDR2 is SVGAGI.